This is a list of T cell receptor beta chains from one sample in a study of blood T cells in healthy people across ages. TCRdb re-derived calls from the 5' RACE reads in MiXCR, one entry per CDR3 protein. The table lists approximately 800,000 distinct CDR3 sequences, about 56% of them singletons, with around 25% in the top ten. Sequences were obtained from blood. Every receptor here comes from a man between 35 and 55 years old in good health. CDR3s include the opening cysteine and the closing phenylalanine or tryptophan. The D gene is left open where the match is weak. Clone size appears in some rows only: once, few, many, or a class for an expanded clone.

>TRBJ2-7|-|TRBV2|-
TGTGCCAGCAGTGCGGGCGGCAGCTCCTACGAGCAGTACTTC
CASSAGGSSYEQYF
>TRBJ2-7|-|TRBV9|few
TGTGCCAGCAGCGTTGGGGGCAACTCCTACGAGCAGTACTTC
CASSVGGNSYEQYF
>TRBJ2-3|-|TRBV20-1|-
TGCAGTGCTAGAGCCGTAGATACGCAGTATTTT
CSARAVDTQYF
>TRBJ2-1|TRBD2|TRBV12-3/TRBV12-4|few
TGTGCCAGCAGTTTATCCTTAGCGGGTAGCTCCTACAATGAGCAGTTCTTC
CASSLSLAGSSYNEQFF
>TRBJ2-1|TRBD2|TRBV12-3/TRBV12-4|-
TGTGCCAGCAGTTTTTTGCGGGGGGAAGGCGGTGAGCAGTTCTTC
CASSFLRGEGGEQFF
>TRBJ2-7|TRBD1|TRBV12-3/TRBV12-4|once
TGTGCCAGCAGTTCCTCACAGGGGGCCATCTCCTACGAGCAGTACTTC
CASSSSQGAISYEQYF
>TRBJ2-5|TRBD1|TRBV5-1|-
TGCGCCAGCAGCAAAGGACAGGTCGGGCAAGAGACCCAGTACTTC
CASSKGQVGQETQYF
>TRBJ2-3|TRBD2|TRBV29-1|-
TGCAGCGTTGAAGGAGTTAGCGGGACATACGCAGATACGCAGTATTTT
CSVEGVSGTYADTQYF
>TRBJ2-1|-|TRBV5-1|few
TGCGCCAGCAGCTTGGAACAGGACAATGAGCAGTTCTTC
CASSLEQDNEQFF
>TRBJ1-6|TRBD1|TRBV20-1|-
TGCAGTGCTAGGACAGGGAATTCACCCCTCCACTTT
CSARTGNSPLHF
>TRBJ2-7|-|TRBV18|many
TGTGCCAGCTCACCCGTGGGGGGCGAGCAGTACTTC
CASSPVGGEQYF
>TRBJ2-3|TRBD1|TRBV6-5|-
TGTGCCAGCAGGACTTCACCGGGACAGGGCACAGATACGCAGTATTTT
CASRTSPGQGTDTQYF
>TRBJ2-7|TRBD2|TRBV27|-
TGTGCCAGCAGTTTAGGGACTAAGACCGAGCAGTACTTC
CASSLGTKTEQYF
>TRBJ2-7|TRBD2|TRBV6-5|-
TGTGCCAGCAGAATAGGACTAGCTAGCTCCTACGAGCAGTACTTC
CASRIGLASSYEQYF
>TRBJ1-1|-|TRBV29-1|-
TGCAGCGTTAAGTACCTGAACACTGAAGCTTTCTTT
CSVKYLNTEAFF
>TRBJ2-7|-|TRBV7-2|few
TGTGCCAGCAGCTTAGAGGCTGGCTCAGCCTACGAGCAGTACTTC
CASSLEAGSAYEQYF